This T cell receptor (beta chain) stems from a study of human T cells and chemical hapten exposure. Study context: Patch tests containing 0.01% DPC, applied to the upper back, were read at 6 days. Study-wide results and caveats: DPC sensitization left the count of TCRs above 1 in 1000 unchanged.

For the library, individual cDNA molecules each received unique molecular identifiers. TCRdb processed the RACE reads anew with MiXCR; each CDR3 protein has one entry. There are tens of thousands of distinct CDR3 sequences in the sample; 12% to 15% occur only once, and roughly 4.9% lies in the top ten. The time point is: pre-sensitization, week 0. Documented treatment: therapeutic diphenylcyclopropenone sensitization with weekly scalp DPC. Researchers sampled blood before each patch test went on. Points on this clonotype: Its matching antigen is unknown.

The source material was whole blood, sampled in connection with sensitization to the hapten diphenylcyclopropenone (DPC). This sequence originates from a woman aged 45 to 65 with alopecia areata. Some clones in this sample may be carry-over from other donors' samples.

Here the CDR3 reads CASSRPGQGVDTQYF. The CDR3 coding sequence is TGTGCCAGCAGCAGACCGGGACAGGGAGTCGATACGCAGTATTTT. The chain recombines TRBV9 with TRBJ2-3; 9 bases are a match to TRBD1. V lost 4 bases to trimming and J lost 6 bases; unmatched junction nucleotides: 9. CDR3 length: 15 amino acids. From germline, CDR1 is SGDLS and CDR2 YYNGEE.